One and the same sample provided the 19 T cell receptor beta chains below, sequenced in a study of blood T cells in healthy people across ages. Primed by a sample-barcoded 5' primer and a J-beta primer mix, a second PCR proceeded for roughly 7 to 12 cycles. TCRdb ran MiXCR on the 5' RACE reads and lists one entry per CDR3 protein. The sample contains about 680,000 distinct CDR3 sequences, about 52% of which appear only once. The sequencing sample was made of blood. These receptors came from a woman in her fifties or sixties in good health.

This rearrangement joins TRBV30 to TRBJ2-7, with TRBD1 identical over 8 bases. The V and J ends lost 7 bases and 6 bases, in that order; junction bases with no gene match: 8. Germline assignment: CDR1 GTSNPN and CDR2 SVGIG (reference sequence). The CDR3 totals 12 residues. Here the CDR3 reads CASDRGQREQYF. The CDR3 coding sequence is TGTGCCTCTGACAGGGGACAGCGCGAGCAGTACTTC.

The gene calls are TRBV20-1 and TRBJ1-5; D is ambiguous. Germline-derived CDR1 and CDR2 are DFQATT and SNEGSKA (reference sequence). Between the trimmed V and J ends, which lost 0 bases and 2 bases, there was a span of 11 bases. CDR3 size: 15 residues. CDR3 sequence (DNA): TGCAGTGCTAGAGATCAGCTGTATGGCAATCAGCCCCAGCATTTT. Its protein product is CSARDQLYGNQPQHF.

Worth noting for this clonotype: A much more abundant neighbour one base away suggests this may be a read error. This CDR3 is CSAKRTSLFSHNEQFF. For the CDR3, the DNA is TGCAGTGCTAAAAGGACTAGTTTATTCTCCCACAATGAGCAGTTCTTC. The rearrangement links TRBV20-1 to TRBJ2-1; 7 positions agree with TRBD2. The CDR3 loop spans 16 amino acids. Germline V gives CDR1 DFQATT, CDR2 SNEGSKA (reference sequence).

The chain recombines TRBV29-1 with TRBJ2-3; 14 bases align to TRBD2. Germline V gene sequence: CDR1 SQVTM, CDR2 ANQGSEA. The CDR3 is made up of 16 amino acids. J was trimmed by 3 bases and V by 3 bases; bases with no gene match: 5. In DNA, the CDR3 is TGCAGCGTTGAGGGGACTAGCGGGAGCGGGACAGATACGCAGTATTTT. As protein: CSVEGTSGSGTDTQYF.

There are a few counts of this clonotype. V usage is TRBV7-2 and J usage is TRBJ2-5; D remains unclear. Per the germline V gene, CDR1 is SGHTA and CDR2 is FQGNSA. The CDR3 contains 15 residues. Trimming removed 4 bases from V and 4 bases from J, with 16 bases in between. The CDR3 DNA sequence: TGTGCCAGCAGCTCGCAGTTAGGCCGGGCAGAGACCCAGTACTTC. It translates to CASSSQLGRAETQYF.

This clonotype occurred many times. The CDR3 DNA follows: TGCGCCAGCAGCTTTGATGTTAGCGGGAAGGGCGAGCAGTACTTC. Encoded protein: CASSFDVSGKGEQYF. The V and J genes are TRBV5-1 and TRBJ2-7, with 8 bases lining up with TRBD2. V lost 2 bases, J lost 6 bases, and 10 bases stayed unmatched. Germline lookup yields CDR1 SGHRS and CDR2 YFSETQ. This CDR3 has 15 residues. Together with reference TRBV5-1 and TRBJ2-7, the CDR3 gives the full variable domain: KAGVTQTPRYLIKTRGQQVTLSCSPISGHRSVSWYQQTPGQGLQFLFEYFSETQRNKGNFPGRFSGRQFSNSRSEMNVSTLELGDSALYLCASSFDVSGKGEQYFGPGTRLTVT.

This clonotype was seen many times. CDR3 nucleotides: TGTGCCAGCAGCTTAACGACTAGCACTTATGAGCAGTTCTTC. This encodes CASSLTTSTYEQFF. The J gene is TRBJ2-1, the V gene TRBV11-3; 7 positions agree with TRBD2. With V trimmed by 2 bases and J by 8 bases, 6 bases remained unmatched. The CDR3 length is 14 residues. From germline, CDR1 is SGHNT and CDR2 YENEEA.

This clonotype was counted a few times. V and J are TRBV5-5 and TRBJ2-5; possibly TRBD1 for D (5 bases). The germline gives CDR1 SGHKS, CDR2 YYEKEE (reference sequence). Trimming shortened V by 6 bases and J by 0 bases, and 15 bases separated the two germline ends. This CDR3 region has 15 residues. The CDR3 is CASTQPGHDQETQYF. CDR3 DNA sequence: TGTGCCAGCACCCAGCCAGGACACGACCAAGAGACCCAGTACTTC.

The chain is built from TRBV20-1 and TRBJ2-1, with 13 nucleotides matching TRBD2. The germline V gene has CDR1 DFQATT and CDR2 SNEGSKA (reference sequence). The CDR3 runs to 14 residues. Losses at the gene ends were 7 bases for V and 4 bases for J; bases not matched to a gene: 4. CDR3 sequence reads: CSERLAGGYNEQFF. Here the CDR3 DNA reads TGCAGTGAACGACTAGCGGGGGGTTACAATGAGCAGTTCTTC.

In its sample, this clonotype was seen a few times. V gene TRBV27 combines with J gene TRBJ2-5, with a possible D match to TRBD2 (6 bases). Germline lookup yields CDR1 MNHEY and CDR2 SMNVEV (reference sequence). The CDR3 has 13 residues. V was trimmed by 2 bases and J by 11 bases, leaving 15 bases between them. The CDR3 DNA follows: TGTGCCAGCAGTTTACTAAGGGATGGGAGGCAGTACTTC. Amino acids: CASSLLRDGRQYF.

This chain uses TRBV10-3 with TRBJ2-7; 7 bases match TRBD1. CDR3 length: 15 amino acids. J was trimmed by 6 bases and V by 6 bases; bases with no gene match: 14. The germline gives CDR1 ENHRY, CDR2 SYGVKD. CDR3 amino acids: CAIRDRQGANPEQYF. The CDR3 nucleotides read TGTGCCATCAGAGATAGACAGGGCGCTAACCCCGAGCAGTACTTC.

The gene calls are TRBV6-5 and TRBJ1-1; tentative D call: TRBD1 (5 bases). V was trimmed by 6 bases and J by 10 bases, leaving 12 bases between them. The CDR3 loop spans 11 amino acids. Germline-derived CDR1 and CDR2 are MNHEY and SVGAGI. The CDR3 loop is CASSQGQGAFF. Here the CDR3 DNA reads TGTGCCAGCAGCCAAGGACAAGGAGCTTTCTTT.

The J gene is TRBJ1-2, the V gene TRBV29-1; D not certain. V dropped 3 bases and J dropped 6 bases, with 8 bases sitting between them. The CDR3 runs to 11 residues. The germline V gene has CDR1 SQVTM and CDR2 ANQGSEA. The DNA for the CDR3 is TGCAGCGTTGATAAGGAAGATGGCTACACCTTC. This sequence encodes CSVDKEDGYTF.

The V gene is TRBV28, the J gene TRBJ2-7; 8 nucleotides line up with TRBD2. There are 14 residues in the CDR3. Germline values: CDR1 MDHEN, CDR2 SYDVKM. J was trimmed by 3 bases and V by 2 bases; bases with no gene match: 3. CDR3: CASSLVGGDYEQYF. CDR3 DNA: TGTGCCAGCAGTTTAGTCGGGGGGGACTACGAGCAGTACTTC.

The chain recombines TRBV28 with TRBJ1-5, with D unresolved. The CDR3 contains 12 residues. Germline CDR1 is MDHEN and CDR2 is SYDVKM. Trimming shortened V by 8 bases and J by 9 bases, and 14 bases separated the two germline ends. In DNA, the CDR3 is TGTGCCAGCGGCCCGGGTGATCGGCCCCAGCATTTT. This codes for CASGPGDRPQHF.

This chain connects TRBV6-6 to TRBJ1-2, with TRBD1 matching over 7 bases. Trimming removed 3 bases from V and 7 bases from J; junction bases left unmatched: 8. There are 14 residues in the CDR3. CDR1 is MNHNY, CDR2 SVGAGI, per germline (reference sequence). The CDR3 is CASSYSDRAGGYTF. The CDR3 DNA reads as TGTGCCAGCAGTTATTCTGACAGGGCTGGTGGCTACACCTTC.

The chain carries TRBV15 and TRBJ2-1; the D gene is possibly TRBD2 (6 bases). The V end lost 2 bases, the J end lost 11 bases, and 13 bases lay between the germline ends. Germline assignment: CDR1 LNHNV and CDR2 YYDKDF (reference sequence). The CDR3 totals 13 residues. The CDR3 reads CATSRYGTYKQFF. CDR3 sequence (DNA): TGTGCCACCAGCAGATACGGGACTTATAAGCAGTTCTTC.

The chain has TRBV20-1 and TRBJ2-1; maybe TRBD1 (6 bases). The CDR3 loop spans 17 amino acids. Germline V gives CDR1 DFQATT, CDR2 SNEGSKA (reference sequence). Trimming took 4 bases from V and 4 from J, leaving 23 bases between them. The CDR3 reads CSANRLRGKGDYNEQFF. The DNA of the CDR3 is TGCAGTGCTAACCGTCTTAGGGGGAAGGGGGATTACAATGAGCAGTTCTTC.

J is TRBJ2-3 and V is TRBV29-1; 9 bases agree with TRBD2. The J segment lost 1 base and the V segment lost 3 bases, leaving 8 bases of the junction unmatched. The length of the CDR3 is 16 residues. CDR1 and CDR2 (germline): SQVTM, ANQGSEA. In nucleotides, the CDR3 is TGCAGCGTTGATACGGTAGCGGGAGTTGGCACAGATACGCAGTATTTT. Amino acids: CSVDTVAGVGTDTQYF.